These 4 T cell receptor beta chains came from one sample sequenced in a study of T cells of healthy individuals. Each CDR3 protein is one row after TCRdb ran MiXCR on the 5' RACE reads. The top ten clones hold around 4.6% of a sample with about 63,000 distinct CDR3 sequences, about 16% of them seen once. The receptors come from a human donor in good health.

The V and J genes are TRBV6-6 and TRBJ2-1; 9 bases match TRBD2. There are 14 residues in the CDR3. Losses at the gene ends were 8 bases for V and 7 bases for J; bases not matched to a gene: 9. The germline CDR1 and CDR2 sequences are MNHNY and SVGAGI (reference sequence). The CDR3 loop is CASLGSGRRNEQFF. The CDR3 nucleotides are TGTGCCAGCCTAGGTAGCGGGAGACGAAATGAGCAGTTCTTC.

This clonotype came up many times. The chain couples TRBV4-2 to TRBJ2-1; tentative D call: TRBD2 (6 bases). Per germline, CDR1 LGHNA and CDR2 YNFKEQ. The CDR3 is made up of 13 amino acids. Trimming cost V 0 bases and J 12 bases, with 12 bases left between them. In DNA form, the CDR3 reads TGTGCCAGCAGCCAAGAATTCGGGGGACCGCAGTTCTTC. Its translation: CASSQEFGGPQFF.

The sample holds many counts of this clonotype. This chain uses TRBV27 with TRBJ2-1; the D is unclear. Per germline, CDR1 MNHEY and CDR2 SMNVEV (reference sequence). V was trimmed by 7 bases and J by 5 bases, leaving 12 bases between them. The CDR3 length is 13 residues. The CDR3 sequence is CASKYQENNEQFF. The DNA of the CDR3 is TGTGCCAGCAAATATCAGGAGAACAATGAGCAGTTCTTC.

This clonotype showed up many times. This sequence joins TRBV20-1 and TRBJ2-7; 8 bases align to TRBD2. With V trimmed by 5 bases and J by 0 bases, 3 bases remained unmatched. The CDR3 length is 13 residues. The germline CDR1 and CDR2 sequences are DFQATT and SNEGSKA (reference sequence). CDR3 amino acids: CSAEGLDSYEQYF. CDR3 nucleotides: TGCAGTGCTGAGGGACTAGACTCCTACGAGCAGTACTTC.